Each of the 31 T cell receptor beta chains below was sequenced from the same sample in a study of graft-versus-host responses after intestinal transplantation. Lymphocytes (intraepithelial and lamina propria) were released by processing the graft tissue. This table comes from immunoSEQ multiplex PCR, and its TCRdb copy is limited to in-frame clones, with some not included. Found here are roughly 20,000 clones, around 76% of them singletons; the top ten hold approximately 8%. Material: ileum tissue, obtained approximately 3 weeks after intestinal transplant. Receptors were obtained from a human patient who received an intestinal transplant, so some T cells may come from the graft donor.

By share, this clone counts as medium-sized. This sequence joins TRBV30 and TRBJ2-7, with no clear D. The CDR3 runs to 11 residues. In germline, CDR1 is GTSNPN, CDR2 SVGIG (reference sequence). The V gene lost 3 bases and the J gene lost 2 bases, with 5 bases spanning the gap. The CDR3 protein is CAWSQTYEQYF. CDR3 DNA: TGTGCCTGGAGCCAGACCTACGAGCAGTACTTC.

The chain recombines TRBV5-1 with TRBJ2-7; 8 bases agree with TRBD2. The CDR3 consists of 15 residues. The trim removed 0 bases at V and 3 bases at J, leaving 5 bases unmatched. Germline CDR1 is SGHRS and CDR2 is YFSETQ. The CDR3 is CASSLAGGLVYEQYF. The CDR3 nucleotides are TGCGCCAGCAGCTTGGCCGGGGGACTAGTCTACGAGCAGTACTTC.

This clone is medium-sized in the sample. The gene calls are TRBV19 and TRBJ2-2, with D hard to call. The CDR3 runs to 13 residues. Per the germline V gene, CDR1 is LNHDA and CDR2 is SQIVND (reference sequence). V was cut by 3 bases and J by 3 bases, with 5 bases left in between. The CDR3 is CASSIMYTGELFF. The CDR3 coding sequence is TGTGCCAGTAGTATTATGTACACCGGGGAGCTGTTTTTT.

This clone was observed a handful of times. V is TRBV10-2 and J is TRBJ2-5, with a tentative D call TRBD1 (6 bases). The germline CDR1 and CDR2 sequences are WSHSY and SAAADI. V lost 8 bases and J 4 bases, leaving 8 bases between the germline ends. The CDR3 consists of 11 residues. CDR3 in amino acids: CASQGGETQYF. The CDR3, as DNA: TGCGCCAGCCAAGGGGGAGAGACCCAGTACTTC.

This chain joins TRBV30 and TRBJ1-1, with a weak D call TRBD1 (5 bases). Germline values: CDR1 GTSNPN, CDR2 SVGIG (reference sequence). CDR3 length equals 16 residues. Trimming cost V 1 base and J 7 bases, with 22 bases left between them. This chain's CDR3 is CAWSDQGIGFFSEAFF. CDR3 nucleotides: TGTGCCTGGAGTGACCAGGGTATTGGGTTTTTCAGTGAAGCTTTCTTT.

The chain carries TRBV10-3 and TRBJ2-3; D possibly corresponds to TRBD2 (5 bases). This CDR3 comprises 15 residues. Per germline, CDR1 ENHRY and CDR2 SYGVKD. V lost 6 bases and J 0 bases, leaving 13 bases between the germline ends. This CDR3 is CAIRNRGYSTDTQYF. The CDR3 nucleotides are TGTGCCATCAGGAACAGAGGGTATAGCACAGATACGCAGTATTTT.

This clone was observed a single time. This chain uses TRBV2 with TRBJ2-1, with 11 nucleotides matching TRBD2. V dropped 5 bases and J dropped 8; count of bases not matched to a gene: 8. Germline V lookup: CDR1 SNHLY, CDR2 FYNNEI. The CDR3 is made up of 15 amino acids. CDR3 bases: TGTGCCAGCAGTTTTAGCGGGAGGGCCGGCTATGAGCAGTTCTTC. The encoded protein is CASSFSGRAGYEQFF.

This clone has just a few counts. This rearrangement joins TRBV29-1 to TRBJ2-7; tentative D call: TRBD2 (5 bases). This CDR3 spans 11 amino acids. With 6 bases removed from V and 2 bases from J, the gap between germline ends came to 8 bases. Germline CDR1 is SQVTM and CDR2 is ANQGSEA. The CDR3 sequence: CSVEVAYEQYF. DNA of the CDR3: TGCAGCGTGGAGGTGGCCTACGAGCAGTACTTC.

This clone was detected only a few times. The gene calls are TRBV29-1 and TRBJ2-1, with TRBD2 identical over 9 bases. V lost 0 bases to trimming and J lost 13 bases; unmatched junction nucleotides: 7. Looked up from germline, CDR1 is SQVTM and CDR2 is ANQGSEA. The length of the CDR3 is 13 residues. The CDR3, as DNA: TGCAGCGTTGAAGATCTGGGTAGCGGGGGACAGTTCTTC. It is translated as CSVEDLGSGGQFF.

The rearrangement joins TRBV7-3 to TRBJ2-7, with 8 bases identical to TRBD1. The V segment lost 2 bases and the J segment 4 bases; nucleotides outside the gene matches: 7. The CDR3 sequence is 15 residues long. The germline V gene encodes CDR1 SGHTA and CDR2 FQGTGA. DNA for the CDR3: TGTGCCAGCAGCTTAGACAGGGGATTGTTGTACGAGCAGTACTTC. It translates to CASSLDRGLLYEQYF.

The CDR3 region is CASSPGTAFNEKLFF. CDR3 coding DNA: TGTGCCAGCAGCCCCGGGACAGCCTTTAATGAAAAACTGTTTTTT. This sequence joins TRBV7-9 and TRBJ1-4, with 7 bases that match TRBD1. V gave up 5 bases and J gave up 4 bases; unmatched junction bases: 7. The CDR3 is made up of 15 amino acids. Germline V gives CDR1 SEHNR, CDR2 FQNEAQ (reference sequence).

V is TRBV29-1 and J is TRBJ2-2; 8 bases line up with TRBD2. The V gene end was trimmed by 3 bases and the J gene end by 2 bases; junction bases not matched to a gene: 5. Germline assignment: CDR1 SQVTM and CDR2 ANQGSEA. The CDR3 extends over 15 amino acids. The CDR3 sequence: CSVDAGGLNTGELFF. As DNA, the CDR3 is TGCAGCGTTGATGCGGGGGGCTTAAACACCGGGGAGCTGTTTTTT.

This clone came up a few times. This chain connects TRBV10-1 to TRBJ1-3; TRBD1 aligns across 7 bases. The CDR3 has 16 amino acids. V lost 10 bases and J lost 1; bases outside the gene matches: 13. Germline-derived CDR1 and CDR2 are WNHNN and SYGVQD (reference sequence). The CDR3 DNA is TGCGCCAACAGGGATAACAGGGGAGAATCTGGAAACACCATATATTTT. Protein sequence: CANRDNRGESGNTIYF.

The sample holds one count of this clone. The chain recombines TRBV5-5 with TRBJ1-2; perhaps TRBD1 as D (5 bases). V was pared by 4 bases and J by 5 bases, with 12 bases between. The CDR3 covers 13 residues. Germline-derived CDR1 and CDR2 are SGHKS and YYEKEE (reference sequence). CDR3: CASSDLGGYGYTF. Written as DNA, the CDR3 is TGTGCCAGCAGCGATCTTGGGGGGTATGGCTACACCTTC.

The genes are TRBV5-4 and TRBJ1-4; 9 bases line up with TRBD1. After removal of 4 bases from V and 6 bases from J, the junction contained 10 bases not matched to a gene. Germline V gene lookup returns CDR1 SGHNT and CDR2 YYREEE (reference sequence). The CDR3 runs to 16 residues. DNA of the CDR3: TGTGCCAGCAGCCCGGGGACAGGGAGAGGGGATGAAAAACTGTTTTTT. Translation: CASSPGTGRGDEKLFF.

The chain joins TRBV7-2 to TRBJ1-4; 7 bases align to TRBD1. CDR1 is SGHTA and CDR2 is FQGNSA in the germline V gene. This CDR3 spans 13 amino acids. V gave up 8 bases and J gave up 8 bases; unmatched junction bases: 8. The CDR3 protein is CASGPRGREKLFF. The CDR3 nucleotides read TGTGCCAGCGGACCCAGGGGGAGGGAAAAACTGTTTTTT.

The chain links TRBV5-6 to TRBJ2-7, with TRBD1 identical over 9 bases. The V gene's germline CDR1 is SGHDT and CDR2 YYEEEE. CDR3 length: 15 amino acids. V was pared by 4 bases and J by 5 bases, with 10 bases of the junction left unmatched. The DNA of the CDR3 is TGTGCCAGCAGCCTGGTCTGGGACAGGGTCAACGAGCAGTACTTC. Its translation: CASSLVWDRVNEQYF. The variable domain in full, completed from reference TRBV5-6 and TRBJ2-7, reads DAGVTQSPTHLIKTRGQQVTLRCSPKSGHDTVSWYQQALGQGPQFIFQYYEEEERQRGNFPDRFSGHQFPNYSSELNVNALLLGDSALYLCASSLVWDRVNEQYFGPGTRLTVT.

The chain combines TRBV7-6 with TRBJ1-1, with TRBD1 identical over 8 bases. The J segment lost 0 bases and the V segment lost 2 bases, leaving 5 bases of the junction unmatched. Germline V gene data show CDR1 as SGHVS and CDR2 as FNYEAQ. The CDR3 is made up of 16 amino acids. The chain's CDR3 is CASSLPTGGMNTEAFF. CDR3 in DNA: TGTGCCAGCAGCTTACCTACAGGGGGTATGAACACTGAAGCTTTCTTT.

This rearrangement joins TRBV5-6 to TRBJ1-2; D remains ambiguous. The CDR3 length is 16 residues. CDR1 is SGHDT, CDR2 YYEEEE, per germline. V was clipped by 2 bases and J by 3 bases, with 17 bases between them. CDR3 sequence (DNA): TGTGCCAGCAGCTTTTGGCTTTTTTCTCTGGACTATGGCTACACCTTC. Amino acids: CASSFWLFSLDYGYTF.

The rearrangement uses TRBV7-2 and TRBJ1-2, with 10 positions matching TRBD1. This CDR3 region has 16 residues. Germline V gene sequence: CDR1 SGHTA, CDR2 FQGNSA. J lost 4 bases, V lost 3 bases, and 8 bases had no gene match. DNA of the CDR3: TGTGCCAGCAGCTTTGCCGGGACAGGGGTTTCCTATGGCTACACCTTC. Protein product: CASSFAGTGVSYGYTF.

V usage is TRBV2 and J usage is TRBJ2-7, with TRBD1 matching 9 bases. The CDR3 runs to 13 residues. Germline lookup yields CDR1 SNHLY and CDR2 FYNNEI. Trimming at V came to 9 bases and at J to 5 bases, leaving 8 bases not matched to a gene. The CDR3 bases are TGTGCCAGACAGGACAGGGGTAGAGACGAGCAGTACTTC. It encodes CARQDRGRDEQYF.

The rearrangement joins TRBV27 to TRBJ1-4; 7 bases map to TRBD1. CDR3 length: 15 amino acids. Germline V gives CDR1 MNHEY, CDR2 SMNVEV (reference sequence). The J segment lost 3 bases and the V segment lost 6 bases, leaving 7 bases of the junction unmatched. The CDR3 sequence: CASSWTGTANEKLFF. Here the CDR3 DNA reads TGTGCCAGCAGCTGGACCGGGACAGCTAATGAAAAACTGTTTTTT.

This clone was picked up one time. The rearrangement uses TRBV9 and TRBJ1-1; TRBD1 agrees at 7 bases. The germline CDR1 and CDR2 sequences are SGDLS and YYNGEE. The trim removed 3 bases at V and 2 bases at J, leaving 7 bases unmatched. The CDR3 spans 15 residues. The CDR3, as DNA: TGTGCCAGCAGCGCCGGGGACAGCTCCAACACTGAAGCTTTCTTT. As protein: CASSAGDSSNTEAFF.

The gene calls are TRBV2 and TRBJ2-7; 9 bases are a match to TRBD1. In germline, CDR1 is SNHLY, CDR2 FYNNEI. With V trimmed by 8 bases and J by 5 bases, 13 bases remained unmatched. This CDR3 has 15 amino acids. This chain's CDR3 is CASEASWDRVNEQYF. CDR3 DNA sequence: TGTGCCAGCGAGGCCTCGTGGGACAGGGTCAACGAGCAGTACTTC.

This clone showed up just once. The V and J genes are TRBV28 and TRBJ2-7; D is undetermined. V was cut by 0 bases and J by 1 base, with 10 bases left in between. The CDR3 is made up of 15 amino acids. Germline V gives CDR1 MDHEN, CDR2 SYDVKM. CDR3 coding DNA: TGTGCCAGCAGTTTATGGTCTAGGCCTTCCTACGAGCAGTACTTC. It codes for CASSLWSRPSYEQYF.

This clone was observed a few times. Different DNA sequences within this sample yield the same CDR3. The chain couples TRBV27 to TRBJ2-7, with D unclear. The V and J ends lost 2 bases and 4 bases respectively, with 9 bases between them. Germline assignment: CDR1 MNHEY and CDR2 SMNVEV (reference sequence). The CDR3 runs to 13 residues. CDR3 loop: CASSLQVRYEQYF. The CDR3 DNA sequence: TGTGCCAGCAGTTTACAGGTTCGGTACGAGCAGTACTTC.

The chain couples TRBV27 to TRBJ1-2; D uncertain. V lost 5 bases, J lost 4 bases, and 11 bases lay in between. This CDR3 comprises 13 residues. Germline CDR1 MNHEY, CDR2 SMNVEV (reference sequence). The CDR3 loop reads CASSPGSGYGYTF. The CDR3 DNA reads TGTGCCAGCAGTCCTGGCTCTGGCTATGGCTACACCTTC.

This sequence joins TRBV10-3 and TRBJ2-5; D is possibly TRBD2 (6 bases). CDR1 and CDR2 (germline): ENHRY, SYGVKD. V lost 7 bases and J lost 0, with 12 bases in between. There are 14 residues in the CDR3. The CDR3 DNA sequence: TGTGCCATCAACCGTGGGGGGTACCAAGAGACCCAGTACTTC. Residues: CAINRGGYQETQYF.

The J gene is TRBJ2-6, the V gene TRBV27, with D possibly matching TRBD1 (5 bases). The CDR3 length is 16 residues. V was cut by 4 bases and J by 2 bases, with 12 bases left in between. CDR1 is MNHEY and CDR2 is SMNVEV in the germline V gene (reference sequence). The CDR3 nucleotides are TGTGCCAGCAGTTACGTAGGGGTGGCTGGGGCCAACGTCCTGACTTTC. Translation gives CASSYVGVAGANVLTF.

The gene calls are TRBV2 and TRBJ2-1; D perhaps matches TRBD2 (6 bases). The germline V gene has CDR1 SNHLY and CDR2 FYNNEI. V shed 2 bases and J shed 2 bases, with 13 bases lying between them. The CDR3 sequence is 16 residues long. The DNA of the CDR3 is TGTGCCAGCAGTGAATCCGGCGGGATAACCTACAATGAGCAGTTCTTC. Residues: CASSESGGITYNEQFF.

The chain joins TRBV2 to TRBJ1-2, with 10 bases fitting TRBD1. This CDR3 has 13 amino acids. The germline CDR1 and CDR2 sequences are SNHLY and FYNNEI. Trimming removed 5 bases from V and 8 bases from J; junction bases left unmatched: 5. CDR3 in DNA: TGTGCCAGCAGTCCCGGGACAGGGGACGGCTACACCTTC. As protein: CASSPGTGDGYTF.